The T cell receptor (beta chain) under discussion was sequenced for a study of blood T cell repertoires in COVID-19. Sequenced by immunoSEQ multiplex PCR; TCRdb stores in-frame clones only, minus some. The profile shows approximately 400,000 clones, about four fifths of them singletons. Sequenced sample: PBMCs or T cells enriched from blood (not recorded which). The origin of this receptor is a woman in her forties or fifties who had recovered from COVID-19.

The CDR3 loop is CSVDADRGNGYTF. CDR3 nucleotides: TGCAGCGTTGATGCGGACAGGGGGAATGGCTACACCTTC. The chain couples TRBV29-1 to TRBJ1-2; 10 bases agree with TRBD1. This CDR3 is built from 13 residues. V lost 3 bases to trimming and J lost 6 bases; unmatched junction nucleotides: 4. The V gene's germline CDR1 is SQVTM and CDR2 ANQGSEA.